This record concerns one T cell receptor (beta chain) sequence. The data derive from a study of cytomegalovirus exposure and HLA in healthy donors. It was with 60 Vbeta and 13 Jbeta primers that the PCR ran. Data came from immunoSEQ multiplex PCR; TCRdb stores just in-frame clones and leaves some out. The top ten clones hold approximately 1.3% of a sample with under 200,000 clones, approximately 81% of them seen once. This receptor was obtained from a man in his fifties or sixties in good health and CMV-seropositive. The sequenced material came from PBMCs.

In DNA, the CDR3 is TGTGCCAGCAGCTTCCTGACAGGGACCGGGGAGCTGTTTTTT. It specifies CASSFLTGTGELFF. The V and J genes are TRBV5-6 and TRBJ2-2; 7 bases match TRBD1. This CDR3 has 14 residues. The germline V gene has CDR1 SGHDT and CDR2 YYEEEE. The V segment lost 2 bases and the J segment 5 bases; nucleotides outside the gene matches: 3.